These 5 T cell receptor beta chains share one sample of origin, sequenced in a study of cytomegalovirus exposure and HLA in healthy donors. With 60 Vbeta and 13 Jbeta primers, the PCR was carried out. Clones were sequenced by immunoSEQ multiplex PCR, and TCRdb holds only the in-frame ones, with some missing. The sample records more than 70,000 clones, 60% to 85% being singletons. The sequenced sample was PBMCs. The receptors shown here come from a man aged 25-40 years in good health and CMV-seropositive.

V is TRBV19 and J is TRBJ1-5; weak D call: TRBD1 (5 bases). Germline V lookup: CDR1 LNHDA, CDR2 SQIVND (reference sequence). This CDR3 comprises 15 residues. V dropped 3 bases and J dropped 3 bases, with 12 bases sitting between them. The CDR3, as DNA: TGTGCCAGTAGTATTACAGGCACCCTCAATCAGCCCCAGCATTTT. Translating gives CASSITGTLNQPQHF.

The V gene is TRBV6-6, the J gene TRBJ1-1; D is perhaps TRBD1 (5 bases). Germline V gene lookup returns CDR1 MNHNY and CDR2 SVGAGI (reference sequence). CDR3 length: 15 residues. Trimming cost V 0 bases and J 6 bases, with 14 bases left between them. This CDR3 is CASSYSPGQGAEAFF. CDR3 in DNA: TGTGCCAGCAGTTACTCCCCGGGCCAGGGCGCTGAAGCTTTCTTT.

The chain recombines TRBV19 with TRBJ1-5; D is undetermined. The germline V gene has CDR1 LNHDA and CDR2 SQIVND (reference sequence). Deletions cut 3 bases from V and 2 bases from J, with 11 bases between. This CDR3 has 15 residues. This chain's CDR3 is CASSISHMGNQPQHF. DNA for the CDR3: TGTGCCAGTAGTATTTCACATATGGGCAATCAGCCCCAGCATTTT.

This sequence joins TRBV6-1 and TRBJ1-5; perhaps TRBD1 as D (6 bases). Trimming removed 8 bases from V and 0 bases from J, with 14 bases in between. Germline CDR1 MNHNS, CDR2 SASEGT. The CDR3 has 15 residues. DNA for the CDR3: TGTGCCAGCCTACAGGGTCCCTTTAGCAATCAGCCCCAGCATTTT. This encodes CASLQGPFSNQPQHF.

The V gene is TRBV18, the J gene TRBJ2-1; 8 nucleotides match TRBD2. The trim removed 2 bases at V and 9 bases at J, leaving 3 bases unmatched. The CDR3 extends over 13 amino acids. Germline values: CDR1 KGHSH, CDR2 LQKENI. The CDR3 protein is CASSPKRESEQFF. CDR3 coding DNA: TGTGCCAGCTCACCAAAGCGGGAGTCTGAGCAGTTCTTC.